Each of the 31 T cell receptor beta chains below was sequenced from the same sample in a study of molecular identifiers for immune sequencing clone quantification. One entry per CDR3 protein, called by TCRdb with MiXCR from the PCR reads. This table has 85,000 to 90,000 distinct CDR3 sequences, around a quarter appearing once. Source material: naive CD8+ T cells from blood, with Jurkat cell RNA spiked in. The subset is: FACS-sorted CD8+CD4-CCR7+CD45RA+ naive T cells. The receptors stem from a human donor in good health. Some libraries in this study had Jurkat cell RNA spiked in.

The genes are TRBV9 and TRBJ2-6; possibly TRBD1 for D (5 bases). Germline lookup yields CDR1 SGDLS and CDR2 YYNGEE. Trimming took off 3 bases at V and 18 bases at J, with 19 bases between the two ends. This CDR3 has 13 amino acids. The CDR3 is CASSGSGANGRTF. The CDR3, as DNA: TGTGCCAGCAGCGGTTCTGGGGCCAACGGCCGGACTTTC. The entire variable domain, with the rest obtained from reference TRBV9 and TRBJ2-6, is as follows: DSGVTQTPKHLITATGQRVTLRCSPRSGDLSVYWYQQSLDQGLQFLIQYYNGEERAKGNILERFSAQQFPDLHSELNLSSLELGDSALYFCASSGSGANGRTFGAGSRLTVL.

The gene calls are TRBV27 and TRBJ2-7, with D tentatively TRBD1 or TRBD2 (7 bases each). CDR1 MNHEY and CDR2 SMNVEV come from the germline V gene (reference sequence). The V end lost 4 bases, the J end lost 4 bases, and 29 bases lay between the germline ends. The CDR3 spans 19 residues. The CDR3 here is CASSSIWGGGDFPGYEQYF. The DNA of the CDR3 is TGTGCCAGCAGTTCCATCTGGGGAGGGGGCGACTTCCCGGGGTACGAGCAGTACTTC.

The chain uses TRBV20-1 and TRBJ2-1, with 12 bases identical to TRBD2. The CDR3 is 15 amino acids. Germline trimming cut 0 bases from V and 8 bases from J; bases unmatched to any gene: 5. The germline gives CDR1 DFQATT, CDR2 SNEGSKA (reference sequence). CDR3 coding DNA: TGCAGTGCTAGAGATTTGACTAGCGGGAGCTATGAGCAGTTCTTC. Translating it yields CSARDLTSGSYEQFF.

This clonotype was seen repeatedly, ten times or more. This chain uses TRBV29-1 with TRBJ1-1, with 9 bases fitting TRBD1. Looked up from germline, CDR1 is SQVTM and CDR2 is ANQGSEA. This CDR3 is built from 14 residues. V was clipped by 4 bases and J by 0 bases; unmatched bases: 3. The CDR3 region is CSVVGQGMNTEAFF. The CDR3 coding sequence is TGCAGCGTTGTAGGACAGGGGATGAACACTGAAGCTTTCTTT.

The chain links TRBV27 to TRBJ2-7; 15 nucleotides line up with TRBD2. V shed 2 bases, J shed 4 bases, and the junction held 3 bases outside the gene matches. CDR1 is MNHEY and CDR2 is SMNVEV in the germline V gene (reference sequence). CDR3 length: 16 amino acids. CDR3 in DNA: TGTGCCAGCAGTTTAACCGGGACTAGCGGGAGGTACGAGCAGTACTTC. Residues: CASSLTGTSGRYEQYF.

This clonotype has at least ten counts. One end of the junction fails to match germline, which may point to a read error. The V gene is TRBV12-3 or TRBV12-4, the J gene TRBJ2-3; 11 nucleotides agree with TRBD2. The CDR3 sequence is 15 residues long. The DNA for the CDR3 is TGTGCCAGCAGTCTAGCGGGAGGATTCACAGATACGCAGTATTTT. As protein: CASSLAGGFTDTQYF.

This clonotype was recorded at least ten times. The chain has TRBV6-1 and TRBJ2-3; D is ambiguous. The V end was cut by 10 bases, the J end by 4 bases, with 9 bases between. CDR1 is MNHNS, CDR2 SASEGT, per germline. CDR3 length: 11 residues. The CDR3 here is CATPAADTQYF. The CDR3 coding sequence is TGTGCCACCCCCGCCGCAGATACGCAGTATTTT.

Notes on this clonotype: A much larger clone is a single base away; this may be a read error. V gene TRBV30 combines with J gene TRBJ2-2, with D possibly matching TRBD2 (5 bases). V was shortened by 5 bases and J by 1 base, with 8 bases between the two germline ends. The length of the CDR3 is 13 residues. CDR1 is GTSNPN, CDR2 SVGIG, per germline (reference sequence). As DNA, the CDR3 is TGTGCCTGGTTTCGGGGGAACACCGGGGAGCTGTTTTTT. It encodes CAWFRGNTGELFF.

In the case of this clonotype: A clone one base away is much larger, so this may be a read error. This chain links TRBV28 with TRBJ2-7; D gene unclear. This CDR3 region has 12 residues. Germline V CDR1 and CDR2: MDHEN, SYDVKM. V gave up 7 bases and J gave up 2 bases, with 9 bases separating them. CDR3 amino acids: CASKSRTYEQYF. CDR3 bases: TGTGCCAGCAAGTCCAGGACCTACGAGCAGTACTTC.

The rearrangement links TRBV7-9 to TRBJ2-2; possible D gene TRBD1, 7 bases. Germline assignment: CDR1 SEHNR and CDR2 FQNEAQ (reference sequence). This CDR3 is built from 18 residues. V shed 5 bases and J shed 1 base, with 20 bases lying between them. Here the CDR3 reads CASSKAPGGLLNTGELFF. The DNA of the CDR3 is TGTGCCAGCAGCAAAGCCCCAGGGGGGTTACTGAACACCGGGGAGCTGTTTTTT.

This chain joins TRBV19 and TRBJ2-7; a weak D match, TRBD2 (6 bases). Trimming pared 3 bases from V and 4 bases from J, leaving 13 bases between. Per the germline V gene, CDR1 is LNHDA and CDR2 is SQIVND (reference sequence). This CDR3 comprises 14 residues. The CDR3 sequence: CASSIFGGKYEQYF. Written as DNA, the CDR3 is TGTGCCAGTAGTATTTTCGGAGGGAAATACGAGCAGTACTTC. Supplemented by reference TRBV19 and TRBJ2-7, the full variable domain reads DGGITQSPKYLFRKEGQNVTLSCEQNLNHDAMYWYRQDPGQGLRLIYYSQIVNDFQKGDIAEGYSVSREKKESFPLTVTSAQKNPTAFYLCASSIFGGKYEQYFGPGTRLTVT.

This clonotype was detected many times. The chain is built from TRBV28 and TRBJ1-1; D gene uncertain. This CDR3 contains 12 residues. Germline loops: CDR1 MDHEN, CDR2 SYDVKM. The V and J ends lost 6 bases and 0 bases respectively, with 5 bases between them. In DNA, the CDR3 is TGTGCCAGCAGGGACCTGAACACTGAAGCTTTCTTT. This encodes CASRDLNTEAFF.

This clonotype was observed a single time. A clone one base away is much larger, so this may be a read error. The chain links TRBV11-1 to TRBJ2-7; no firm D call. The CDR3 runs to 13 residues. Germline CDR1 SGHAT, CDR2 FQDESV (reference sequence). The CDR3 region has the DNA TGTGCCAGCAGCTTAGTCGGCAGCTACGAGCGGTACTTC. This translates into CASSLVGSYERYF. Full variable domain (outside the CDR3, taken from reference TRBV11-1 and TRBJ2-7): EAEVAQSPRYKITEKSQAVAFWCDPISGHATLYWYRQILGQGPELLVQFQDESVVDDSQLPKDRFSAERLKGVDSTLKIQPAELGDSAMYLCASSLVGSYERYFGPGTRLTVT.

This clonotype was picked up a small number of times. A read error may produce the germline difference seen at one junction end. This chain joins TRBV6-2 or TRBV6-3 and TRBJ1-5; no reliable D call. Germline V gene lookup returns CDR1 MNHEY and CDR2 SVGEGT. The CDR3 extends over 15 amino acids. CDR3 DNA: TGTGCCGGCAGTTTCTACGAGTTTAGCAATCAGCCCCAGCATTTT. It codes for CAGSFYEFSNQPQHF.

This clonotype was seen a handful of times. For the CDR3, the DNA is TGCGCCAGCAGCCAAGTTTTGAAGAGCAATCAGCCCCAGCATTTT. Protein sequence: CASSQVLKSNQPQHF. This rearrangement joins TRBV4-3 to TRBJ1-5; D uncertain. CDR3 length: 15 amino acids. The V gene lost 1 base and the J gene lost 1 base, with 8 bases spanning the gap. The germline gives CDR1 LGHNA, CDR2 YSLEER.

This clonotype was counted only a few times. This CDR3 is missing its conserved last phenylalanine or tryptophan, likely due to a read error. Because the CDR3's place on the DNA is in doubt, the DNA is left out and the CDR3 is given as listed by TCRdb. The chain recombines TRBV5-3 with TRBJ2-1; the table's D call, TRBD1, has no DNA check behind it. TRBV5-3 is an open reading frame whose function is uncertain. The CDR3 spans 12 residues, counting both ends. The CDR3 spells CASSGRQGLRFS.

This clonotype was picked up many times. The V call is TRBV5-1, the J call TRBJ2-3; unclear D gene. The germline V and J ends were trimmed by 0 bases and 4 bases, with 6 bases remaining between them. CDR1 and CDR2 (germline): SGHRS, YFSETQ. The CDR3 covers 13 residues. This CDR3 is CASSLGLADTQYF. The CDR3 DNA follows: TGCGCCAGCAGCTTGGGTTTGGCAGATACGCAGTATTTT. Full variable domain (remainder filled in from reference TRBV5-1 and TRBJ2-3): KAGVTQTPRYLIKTRGQQVTLSCSPISGHRSVSWYQQTPGQGLQFLFEYFSETQRNKGNFPGRFSGRQFSNSRSEMNVSTLELGDSALYLCASSLGLADTQYFGPGTRLTVL.

This clonotype has ten or more counts. V usage is TRBV5-6 and J usage is TRBJ2-5; 10 bases align to TRBD2. The CDR3 is 15 residues long. CDR1 and CDR2 (germline): SGHDT, YYEEEE. The V and J ends lost 1 base and 0 bases, in that order; junction bases with no gene match: 0. CDR3 amino acids: CASSLLAGDQETQYF. CDR3 nucleotides: TGTGCCAGCAGCTTGCTAGCGGGGGACCAAGAGACCCAGTACTTC.

This clonotype was recorded at least ten times. The rearrangement links TRBV24-1 to TRBJ2-1; D call uncertain. The CDR3 totals 17 residues. The V and J ends lost 2 bases and 0 bases respectively, with 13 bases between them. Per the germline V gene, CDR1 is KGHDR and CDR2 is SFDVKD. The chain's CDR3 is CATSDSDGLSSYNEQFF. Written as DNA, the CDR3 is TGTGCCACCAGTGATTCCGACGGGCTAAGCTCCTACAATGAGCAGTTCTTC.

Points on this clonotype: A much larger clone differs from this one at a single base, so this may be a read error. The chain combines TRBV30 with TRBJ2-2; D gene unclear. Germline V gives CDR1 GTSNPN, CDR2 SVGIG (reference sequence). The CDR3 has 11 residues. This chain's CDR3 is CVAAGTGELFF. In DNA form, the CDR3 reads TGTGTCGCCGCCGGAACCGGGGAGCTGTTTTTT.

This clonotype was picked up many times. This chain joins TRBV5-6 and TRBJ2-5; D is ambiguous. V lost 0 bases and J lost 5, with 8 bases in between. The CDR3 runs 13 residues. The germline V gene has CDR1 SGHDT and CDR2 YYEEEE. The CDR3 bases are TGTGCCAGCAGCTTGGCGACCGTGGAGACCCAGTACTTC. Translating it yields CASSLATVETQYF.

The chain recombines TRBV30 with TRBJ1-3; D unresolved. The CDR3 sequence is 14 residues long. Germline-derived CDR1 and CDR2 are GTSNPN and SVGIG (reference sequence). The V end was cut by 0 bases, the J end by 4 bases, with 10 bases between. This CDR3 reads CAWSVRVPGNTIYF. The DNA for the CDR3 is TGTGCCTGGAGTGTACGGGTACCGGGAAACACCATATATTTT. Full variable domain (missing parts from reference TRBV30 and TRBJ1-3): SQTIHQWPATLVQPVGSPLSLECTVEGTSNPNLYWYRQAAGRGLQLLFYSVGIGQISSEVPQNLSASRPQDRQFILSSKKLLLSDSGFYLCAWSVRVPGNTIYFGEGSWLTVV.

This chain links TRBV21-1 with TRBJ2-4; the table's D gene call, TRBD2, was not cross checked with the DNA. TRBV21-1 represents a pseudogene. CDR3 size: 15 residues. CDR3 DNA: TGTGCCAGCAGCAGTAGCGGGGGGTTAGTAAACATTCAGTACTTC. This translates into CASSSSGGLVNIQYF.

A few counts support this clonotype. V and J are TRBV4-1 and TRBJ2-1; TRBD1 aligns across 9 bases. V gave up 4 bases and J gave up 6 bases; unmatched junction bases: 4. CDR1 is MGHRA, CDR2 YSYEKL, per germline. The CDR3 loop spans 14 amino acids. The CDR3 region has the DNA TGCGCCAGCAGCCTCCGGACAGGGGTCAATGAGCAGTTCTTC. Translating gives CASSLRTGVNEQFF.

This clonotype was seen only once. A single base separates this from a much larger clone, so it may be a read error. The chain couples TRBV5-1 to TRBJ2-7; D may be TRBD1 (7 bases). Germline CDR1 reads SGHRS; CDR2 reads YFSETQ. The CDR3 has 13 residues. CDR3 region: CANSLEGAYEQYF. CDR3 nucleotides: TGCGCCAACAGCTTGGAGGGGGCTTACGAGCAGTACTTC.

This clonotype showed up just a few times. The rearrangement links TRBV12-3 or TRBV12-4 to TRBJ2-3; D is unclear. Trimming shortened V by 5 bases and J by 2 bases, and 17 bases separated the two germline ends. This CDR3 is built from 16 residues. CDR3 sequence (DNA): TGTGCCAGCAGTACGACCAGCAGGCGATTCACAGATACGCAGTATTTT. This codes for CASSTTSRRFTDTQYF.

On this clonotype: Since a much larger clone is just one base distant, this may be a read error. The genes are TRBV12-5 and TRBJ2-2; possibly TRBD2 for D (5 bases). Per the germline V gene, CDR1 is LGHNT and CDR2 is FRNRAP. CDR3 length: 14 amino acids. The CDR3 protein is CASGQDLRAGELLF. The CDR3 region has the DNA TGTGCTAGTGGCCAGGACCTCCGGGCCGGGGAGCTGCTTTTT.

There are many counts of this clonotype. The chain has TRBV28 and TRBJ2-4, with D maybe TRBD1 (5 bases). Germline CDR1 and CDR2: MDHEN and SYDVKM. V gave up 6 bases and J gave up 5 bases, with 5 bases separating them. The CDR3 consists of 11 residues. CDR3 protein: CASRQENIQYF. CDR3 DNA sequence: TGTGCCAGCAGACAGGAAAACATTCAGTACTTC. The whole variable domain, filled in from reference TRBV28 and TRBJ2-4, reads DVKVTQSSRYLVKRTGEKVFLECVQDMDHENMFWYRQDPGLGLRLIYFSYDVKMKEKGDIPEGYSVSREKKERFSLILESASTNQTSMYLCASRQENIQYFGAGTRLSVL.

This clonotype has just a few counts. V gene TRBV19 combines with J gene TRBJ2-1; D not certain. V lost 3 bases and J 6 bases, leaving 12 bases between the germline ends. There are 14 residues in the CDR3. CDR1 is LNHDA, CDR2 SQIVND, per germline (reference sequence). The chain's CDR3 is CASSIVSPSNEQFF. DNA for the CDR3: TGTGCCAGTAGTATTGTCAGTCCTAGCAATGAGCAGTTCTTC.

As to this clonotype: This clone may be a read error of a much larger clone one base away. The gene calls are TRBV4-3 and TRBJ1-5; D perhaps matches TRBD1 (6 bases). The germline V gene has CDR1 LGHNA and CDR2 YSLEER. This CDR3 region has 17 residues. V was pared by 1 base and J by 4 bases, with 17 bases between. The CDR3 reads CASSQAVSGGPNQPQHF. Here the CDR3 DNA reads TGCGCCAGCAGCCAAGCTGTTTCGGGGGGCCCGAATCAGCCCCAGCATTTT.

This clonotype was found many times. The genes are TRBV7-8 and TRBJ2-5, with D unresolved. Germline V gene lookup returns CDR1 SGHVS and CDR2 FQNEAQ. V gave up 1 base and J gave up 1 base, with 7 bases separating them. There are 14 residues in the CDR3. The CDR3: CASSLVGSQETQYF. CDR3 bases: TGTGCCAGCAGCTTAGTGGGCAGCCAAGAGACCCAGTACTTC.